This T cell receptor beta chain was obtained from a study of T cell responses to AZD1222 COVID-19 vaccine. Produced via immunoSEQ multiplex PCR; TCRdb's table is partial and in-frame only. The table lists approximately 98,000 clones, about 86% of them singletons. This CDR3 has 14 residues. CDR1 and CDR2 from the germline V gene are SGHRS and YFSETQ. Trimming removed 4 bases at V and 4 bases at J, with 14 bases between. Overall study findings and caveats: Breadth and depth of Spike-specific TCRs rose after two AZD1222 doses. At baseline, seropositivity was found in only a handful of AZD1222 recipients.

Details on this clone: Its target is not known.

The source of this sequence is an adult in good health. The material sequenced was peripheral blood, taken on day 0 of AZD1222 vaccination. This rearrangement joins TRBV5-1 to TRBJ1-2, with D perhaps matching TRBD1 (5 bases). The CDR3: CASSEAEGIYGYTF. The CDR3 DNA is TGCGCCAGCAGCGAAGCGGAGGGGATCTATGGCTACACCTTC. The whole variable domain, filled in from reference TRBV5-1 and TRBJ1-2, reads KAGVTQTPRYLIKTRGQQVTLSCSPISGHRSVSWYQQTPGQGLQFLFEYFSETQRNKGNFPGRFSGRQFSNSRSEMNVSTLELGDSALYLCASSEAEGIYGYTFGSGTRLTVV.